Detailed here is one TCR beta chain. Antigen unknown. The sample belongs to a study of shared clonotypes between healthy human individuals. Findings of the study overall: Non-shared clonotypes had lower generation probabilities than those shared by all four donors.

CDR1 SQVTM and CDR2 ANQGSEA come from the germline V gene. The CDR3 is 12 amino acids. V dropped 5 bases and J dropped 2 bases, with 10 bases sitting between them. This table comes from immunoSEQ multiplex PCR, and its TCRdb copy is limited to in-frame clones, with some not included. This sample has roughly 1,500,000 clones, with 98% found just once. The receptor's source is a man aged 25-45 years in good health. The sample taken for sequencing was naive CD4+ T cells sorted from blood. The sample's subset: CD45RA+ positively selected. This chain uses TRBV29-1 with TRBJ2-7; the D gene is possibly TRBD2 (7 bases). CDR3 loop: CSVTGTTYEQYF. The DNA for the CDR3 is TGCAGCGTTACAGGGACTACCTACGAGCAGTACTTC.